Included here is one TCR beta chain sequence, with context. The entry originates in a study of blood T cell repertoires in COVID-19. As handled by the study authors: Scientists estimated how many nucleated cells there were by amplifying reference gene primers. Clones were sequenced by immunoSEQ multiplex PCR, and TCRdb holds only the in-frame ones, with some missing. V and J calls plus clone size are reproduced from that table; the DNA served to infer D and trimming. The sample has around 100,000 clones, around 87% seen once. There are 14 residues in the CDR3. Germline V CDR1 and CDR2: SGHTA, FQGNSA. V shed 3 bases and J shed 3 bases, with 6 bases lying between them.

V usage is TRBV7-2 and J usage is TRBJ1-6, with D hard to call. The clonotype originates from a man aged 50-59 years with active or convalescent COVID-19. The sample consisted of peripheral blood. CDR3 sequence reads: CASSFGFYNSPLHF. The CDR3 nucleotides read TGTGCCAGCAGCTTCGGTTTCTATAATTCACCCCTCCACTTT. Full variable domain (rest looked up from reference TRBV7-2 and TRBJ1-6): GAGVSQSPSNKVTEKGKDVELRCDPISGHTALYWYRQSLGQGLEFLIYFQGNSAPDKSGLPSDRFSAERTGGSVSTLTIQRTQQEDSAVYLCASSFGFYNSPLHFGNGTRLTVT.